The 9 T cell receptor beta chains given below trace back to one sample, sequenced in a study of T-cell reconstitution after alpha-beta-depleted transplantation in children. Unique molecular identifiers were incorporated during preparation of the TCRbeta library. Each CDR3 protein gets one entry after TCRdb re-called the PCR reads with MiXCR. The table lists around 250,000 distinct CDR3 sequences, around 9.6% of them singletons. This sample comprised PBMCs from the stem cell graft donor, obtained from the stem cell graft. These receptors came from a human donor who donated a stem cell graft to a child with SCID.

The CDR3 sequence is CASSVLGDYGYTF. The CDR3 nucleotides are TGTGCCAGCAGCGTACTGGGGGACTATGGCTACACCTTC. This chain connects TRBV5-5 to TRBJ1-2, with a weak D call TRBD1 (5 bases). The CDR3 is 13 residues long. Germline CDR1 is SGHKS and CDR2 is YYEKEE (reference sequence). The V end was cut by 4 bases, the J end by 3 bases, with 10 bases between. Looking up the rest from reference TRBV5-5 and TRBJ1-2 gives the full variable domain: DAGVTQSPTHLIKTRGQQVTLRCSPISGHKSVSWYQQVLGQGPQFIFQYYEKEERGRGNFPDRFSARQFPNYSSELNVNALLLGDSALYLCASSVLGDYGYTFGSGTRLTVV.

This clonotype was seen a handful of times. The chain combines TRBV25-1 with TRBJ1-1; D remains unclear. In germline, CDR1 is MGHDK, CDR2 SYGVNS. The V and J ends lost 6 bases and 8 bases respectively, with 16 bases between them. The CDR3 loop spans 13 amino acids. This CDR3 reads CASSGLTKTEAFF. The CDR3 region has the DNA TGTGCCAGCAGCGGGCTAACCAAGACCGAAGCTTTCTTT.

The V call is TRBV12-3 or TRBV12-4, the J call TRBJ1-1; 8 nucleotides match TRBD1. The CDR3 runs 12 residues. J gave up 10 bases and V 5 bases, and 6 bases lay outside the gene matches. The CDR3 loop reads CASSARTGRAFF. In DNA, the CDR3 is TGTGCCAGCAGTGCCCGGACAGGGAGAGCTTTCTTT.

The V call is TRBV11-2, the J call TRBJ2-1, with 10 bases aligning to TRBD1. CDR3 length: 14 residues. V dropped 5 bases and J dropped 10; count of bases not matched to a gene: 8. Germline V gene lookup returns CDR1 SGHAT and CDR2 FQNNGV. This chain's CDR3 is CASSNRDRGREQFF. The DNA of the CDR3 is TGTGCCAGCAGCAACAGGGACAGGGGACGGGAGCAGTTCTTC.

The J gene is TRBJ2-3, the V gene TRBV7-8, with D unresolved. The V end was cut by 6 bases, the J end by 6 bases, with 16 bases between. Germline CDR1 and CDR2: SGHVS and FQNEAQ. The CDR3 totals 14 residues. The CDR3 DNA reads TGTGCCAGCAGAAAGAACCTCCAGGTTGATACGCAGTATTTT. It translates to CASRKNLQVDTQYF.

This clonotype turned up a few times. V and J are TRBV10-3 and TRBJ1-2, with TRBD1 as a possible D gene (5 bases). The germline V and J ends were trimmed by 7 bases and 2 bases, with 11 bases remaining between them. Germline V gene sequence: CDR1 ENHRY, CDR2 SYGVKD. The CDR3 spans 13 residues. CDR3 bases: TGTGCCATCATGTCCGACAGCAACTATGGCTACACCTTC. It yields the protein CAIMSDSNYGYTF.

The CDR3 DNA sequence: TGTGCCAGCAGCCAAGATGGAGTTACCCCGGAGACCCAGTACTTC. This encodes CASSQDGVTPETQYF. The chain carries TRBV4-2 and TRBJ2-5; D is undetermined. Trimming shortened V by 0 bases and J by 5 bases, and 13 bases separated the two germline ends. The CDR3 contains 15 residues. Germline V gene data show CDR1 as LGHNA and CDR2 as YNFKEQ.

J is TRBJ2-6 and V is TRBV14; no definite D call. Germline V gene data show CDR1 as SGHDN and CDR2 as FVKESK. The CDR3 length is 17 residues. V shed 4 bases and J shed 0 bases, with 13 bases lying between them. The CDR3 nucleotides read TGTGCCAGCAGCCCATGGCCCCAGAGCTCTGGGGCCAACGTCCTGACTTTC. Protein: CASSPWPQSSGANVLTF.

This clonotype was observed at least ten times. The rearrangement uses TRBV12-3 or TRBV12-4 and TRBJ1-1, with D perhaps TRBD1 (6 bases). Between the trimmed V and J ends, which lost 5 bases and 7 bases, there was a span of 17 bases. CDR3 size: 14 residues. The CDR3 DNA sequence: TGTGCCAGCAGTCTACAGGGCACCTATGATGAAGCTTTCTTT. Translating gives CASSLQGTYDEAFF.